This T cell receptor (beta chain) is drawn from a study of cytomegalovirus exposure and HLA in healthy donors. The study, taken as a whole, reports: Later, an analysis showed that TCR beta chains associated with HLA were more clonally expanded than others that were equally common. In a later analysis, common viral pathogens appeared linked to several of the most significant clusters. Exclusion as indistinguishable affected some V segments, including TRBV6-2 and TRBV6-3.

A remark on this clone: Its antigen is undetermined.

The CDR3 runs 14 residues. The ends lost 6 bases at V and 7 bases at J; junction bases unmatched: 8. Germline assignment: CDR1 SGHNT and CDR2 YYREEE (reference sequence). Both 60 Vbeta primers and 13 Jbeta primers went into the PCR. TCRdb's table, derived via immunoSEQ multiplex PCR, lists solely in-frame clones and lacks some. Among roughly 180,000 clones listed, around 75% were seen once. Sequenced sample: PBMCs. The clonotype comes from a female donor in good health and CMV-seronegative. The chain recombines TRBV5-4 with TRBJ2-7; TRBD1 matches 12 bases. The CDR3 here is CASNAGTGGREQYF. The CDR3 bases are TGTGCCAGCAACGCCGGGACAGGGGGCAGGGAGCAGTACTTC.